Listed below are T cell receptor beta chains from one sample, sequenced in a study of blood T cells in healthy people across ages. TCRdb independently ran MiXCR on the 5' RACE reads; one entry per CDR3 protein. Of about 2 million distinct CDR3 sequences in the sample, about 50% are singletons; the top ten hold roughly 2.1%. What was sequenced was blood. The receptor source for this set is a woman between 40 and 55 years old in good health. Each CDR3 is given with its conserved first and last residue. D genes are given only for firm matches. Some rows mark clone size as missing; the rest say once, few, many or name a class of expanded clone.

CDR3aa	CDR3nt	v_gene	j_gene	len	d_gene	abundance
CASSSNWVAGANVLTF	TGTGCCAGCAGCTCCAATTGGGTAGCCGGGGCCAACGTCCTGACTTTC	TRBV11-1	TRBJ2-6	16	.	few
CASSRSGGGEQFF	TGCGCCAGCAGCCGTTCGGGGGGCGGTGAGCAGTTCTTC	TRBV4-3	TRBJ2-1	13	.	few
CASSKTGTETQYF	TGTGCCAGCAGCAAGACAGGTACCGAGACCCAGTACTTC	TRBV12-3/TRBV12-4	TRBJ2-5	13	.	.
CASSLSGVSTDTQYF	TGTGCCAGCAGTCTAAGTGGGGTTAGCACAGATACGCAGTATTTT	TRBV12-3/TRBV12-4	TRBJ2-3	15	.	many
CASSLVASGIGPREQYF	TGTGCCAGCAGCTTAGTCGCTAGCGGGATAGGACCGCGCGAGCAGTACTTC	TRBV7-2	TRBJ2-7	17	TRBD2	few
CSARGWGLSGYTF	TGCAGTGCTAGGGGCTGGGGACTCTCTGGCTACACCTTC	TRBV20-1	TRBJ1-2	13	.	.
CSAFLAGGSYNEQFF	TGCAGTGCCTTTCTAGCGGGGGGATCCTACAATGAGCAGTTCTTC	TRBV20-1	TRBJ2-1	15	TRBD2	.
CSARYGGSYEQYF	TGCAGTGCTAGATACGGGGGGTCCTACGAGCAGTACTTC	TRBV20-1	TRBJ2-7	13	TRBD2	.
CASSAMTVTEAFF	TGCGCCAGCAGTGCGATGACAGTCACTGAAGCTTTCTTT	TRBV10-2	TRBJ1-1	13	.	.
CASSSGRRTDNEQFF	TGTGCCAGCAGCTCTGGGAGGAGGACCGACAATGAGCAGTTCTTC	TRBV5-8	TRBJ2-1	15	.	.
CASRAGDLSGTDTQYF	TGTGCCAGCAGAGCCGGGGACCTAAGCGGCACAGATACGCAGTATTTT	TRBV28	TRBJ2-3	16	.	.
CASSPAWGINYGYTF	TGTGCCAGCAGCCCAGCGTGGGGGATCAACTATGGCTACACCTTC	TRBV12-3/TRBV12-4	TRBJ1-2	15	.	.
CSAIRGSNQPQHF	TGCAGTGCTATCAGGGGCAGCAATCAGCCCCAGCATTTT	TRBV20-1	TRBJ1-5	13	.	.
CASSEARAGGRNEQFF	TGTGCCAGCAGTGAAGCCCGTGCGGGGGGGCGGAATGAGCAGTTCTTC	TRBV2	TRBJ2-1	16	TRBD2	few
CASSYSLSGGETQYF	TGTGCCAGCAGTTACTCTTTGAGCGGGGGAGAGACCCAGTACTTC	TRBV6-5	TRBJ2-5	15	TRBD2	.
CVSSSGLAYNEQFF	TGTGTCAGCAGCTCTGGACTAGCTTACAATGAGCAGTTCTTC	TRBV7-2	TRBJ2-1	14	TRBD2	.
CASSLGGPIQETQYF	TGTGCCAGCAGCTTGGGGGGACCCATCCAAGAGACCCAGTACTTC	TRBV11-2	TRBJ2-5	15	.	.
CASSLTGQYGYTF	TGTGCCAGCAGTTTAACGGGACAGTACGGCTACACCTTC	TRBV27	TRBJ1-2	13	TRBD1	.
CASSMRGGSKNIQYF	TGTGCCAGCAGTATGCGCGGGGGGTCTAAAAACATTCAGTACTTC	TRBV6-5	TRBJ2-4	15	TRBD2	.
CASLRGTSYNEQFF	TGTGCCAGCTTAAGAGGGACCTCCTACAATGAGCAGTTCTTC	TRBV6-2/TRBV6-3	TRBJ2-1	14	.	.
CASTVFLGEQYF	TGTGCCAGCACAGTCTTTTTGGGCGAGCAGTACTTC	TRBV28	TRBJ2-7	12	.	.
CASRRLAGPRTDTQYF	TGTGCCAGCAGACGACTAGCGGGGCCTCGCACAGATACGCAGTATTTT	TRBV6-5	TRBJ2-3	16	TRBD2	few
CASSYSWEYGYTF	TGTGCCAGCAGTTACTCTTGGGAATATGGCTACACCTTC	TRBV6-2/TRBV6-3	TRBJ1-2	13	.	.
CASSVGPGQPRPNSPLHF	TGTGCCAGCAGCGTAGGGCCGGGACAGCCACGACCTAATTCACCCCTCCACTTT	TRBV9	TRBJ1-6	18	TRBD1	.
CASSIEDGNSNQPQHF	TGTGCCAGTAGTATAGAGGACGGTAATAGCAATCAGCCCCAGCATTTT	TRBV19	TRBJ1-5	16	.	few
CASSPREGARPNYGYTF	TGTGCCAGCAGCCCCCGAGAGGGGGCGCGACCGAACTATGGCTACACCTTC	TRBV4-2	TRBJ1-2	17	TRBD1	.
CASSADYEQYF	TGTGCCAGCAGTGCGGACTACGAGCAGTACTTC	TRBV12-3/TRBV12-4	TRBJ2-7	11	.	many
CSARDRLTYKQYF	TGCAGTGCTAGAGATAGACTTACCTACAAGCAGTACTTC	TRBV20-1	TRBJ2-4	13	.	.
CASSRDRRENEQFF	TGTGCCAGCAGCCGGGACAGGCGAGAGAATGAGCAGTTCTTC	TRBV7-9	TRBJ2-1	14	TRBD1	few
CASSHREALGYGYTF	TGCGCCAGCAGCCATCGAGAGGCGTTAGGGTATGGCTACACCTTC	TRBV4-1	TRBJ1-2	15	.	few
CASSEGSGFPNYGYTF	TGTGCCAGCAGTGAAGGGTCCGGGTTCCCTAACTATGGCTACACCTTC	TRBV6-1	TRBJ1-2	16	.	.
CASSYSRTGQYGYTF	TGTGCCAGCAGCTACTCGCGGACAGGGCAATATGGCTACACCTTC	TRBV6-2/TRBV6-3	TRBJ1-2	15	TRBD1	.
CASSLGQGADIGEQYF	TGCGCCAGCAGCTTGGGACAGGGGGCGGACATCGGCGAGCAGTACTTC	TRBV5-1	TRBJ2-7	16	TRBD1	.
CASSYGAGGMETQYF	TGTGCCAGCAGTTACGGAGCAGGGGGCATGGAGACCCAGTACTTC	TRBV6-5	TRBJ2-5	15	TRBD1	few